A single count supports the clone carrying this T cell receptor beta chain. Some clones are missing from TCRdb's copy, which holds only in-frame ones; the method was immunoSEQ multiplex PCR. The sample records about 40,000 clones, over 80% being singletons. The source of the sample is a study of T cell changes during pregnancy in multiple sclerosis. The TCR comes from a female donor with multiple sclerosis, enrolled in a pregnancy study. Sequencing used CD4+ T cells from peripheral blood mononuclear cells, obtained before pregnancy.

The CDR3 loop reads CASSTLPGLAYEQYF. The CDR3 bases are TGTGCCAGCTCCACACTCCCGGGACTAGCCTACGAGCAGTACTTC. The chain joins TRBV18 to TRBJ2-7, with 8 nucleotides matching TRBD2. The CDR3 consists of 15 residues. With V trimmed by 6 bases and J by 2 bases, 9 bases remained unmatched. Germline CDR1 is KGHSH and CDR2 is LQKENI. Full variable domain (missing parts from reference TRBV18 and TRBJ2-7): NAGVMQNPRHLVRRRGQEARLRCSPMKGHSHVYWYRQLPEEGLKFMVYLQKENIIDESGMPKERFSAEFPKEGPSILRIQQVVRGDSAAYFCASSTLPGLAYEQYFGPGTRLTVT.